This TCR beta chain was found in a study of shared clonotypes between healthy human individuals. Regarding the study as a whole: How much donors shared clonotypes was expected to be affected by sequencing depth. Relative to their counterparts shared across all four donors, non-shared clonotypes exhibited diminished generation probabilities. Generally, naive subsets (rather than memory subsets) showed larger estimated richness.

On this clone itself: Antigen specificity is unknown.

DNA at approximately 200 ng, 25,000 to 30,000 T cell genomes, went into sorted-subset replicate PCRs. Sequencing was performed with immunoSEQ multiplex PCR; in TCRdb, only in-frame clones are kept and a portion is missing. The sample has some 1 million clones; around 76% are singletons. CDR1 is SGHVS and CDR2 is FNYEAQ in the germline V gene. V was clipped by 6 bases and J by 1 base, with 11 bases between them. The length of the CDR3 is 14 residues. Sequenced input: memory CD4+ T cells sorted from blood. Subset here: CD45RA-negative fraction. The chain couples TRBV7-6 to TRBJ2-3; possible D gene TRBD2, 6 bases. The source of this sequence is a man between 18 and 35 years old in good health. In nucleotides, the CDR3 is TGTGCCAGCAGGGGGGACTCTCGCACAGATACGCAGTATTTT. Residues: CASRGDSRTDTQYF.